This is a list of T cell receptor beta chains from one sample in a study of T cell responses to AZD1222 COVID-19 vaccine. Sequencing used immunoSEQ multiplex PCR; TCRdb keeps in-frame clones, though not all of them. The table lists 120,000 or so clones, about 89% of them singletons, with about 27% in the top ten. The starting material was peripheral blood, obtained on day 0 of AZD1222 vaccination. The receptor set was obtained from an adult in good health. Both conserved end residues are part of each CDR3. A D gene is named only where the DNA matches it firmly. The size of a clone is reported for some rows only, either as once, few or many, or as a class for expanded clones.

size	D	V	J	DNA	CDR3
-	-	TRBV6-5	TRBJ1-1	TGTGCCAGCAGTTACTCGGGGGGGGAAGTCACTGAAGCTTTCTTT	CASSYSGGEVTEAFF
-	TRBD2	TRBV5-1	TRBJ2-5	TGCGCCAGCAGCATTAGCGGGGGGGCAGAGACCCAGTACTTC	CASSISGGAETQYF
-	TRBD2	TRBV18	TRBJ2-1	TGTGCCAGCTCACCACCGCTAGCGGGGGGGGTCAATGAGCAGTTCTTC	CASSPPLAGGVNEQFF
-	-	TRBV29-1	TRBJ1-2	TGCAGCGCGATGGGGGGCCATGGCTACACCTTC	CSAMGGHGYTF
-	TRBD1	TRBV19	TRBJ2-3	TGTGCCAGTAGTCAACCGGGACAGGAAGATACGCAGTATTTT	CASSQPGQEDTQYF
-	-	TRBV6-5	TRBJ2-2	TGTGCCGTTAAAAGGGACAAAAACACCGGGGAGCTGTTTTTT	CAVKRDKNTGELFF
few	-	TRBV7-3	TRBJ1-3	TGTGCCAGCAGCTTAACGTCTGGCTCTGGAAACACCATATATTTT	CASSLTSGSGNTIYF
-	-	TRBV5-7	TRBJ2-7	TGTGCCAGCAGCTTGAGGGGGGCCTACGAGCAGTACTTC	CASSLRGAYEQYF
-	-	TRBV4-2	TRBJ2-5	TGTGCCAGCAGTCAGGGGGGCTTCCCCCGCCAAGAGACCCAGTACTTC	CASSQGGFPRQETQYF
-	-	TRBV6-5	TRBJ1-1	TGTGCCAGCAGCACACGCGGGAGGGGGAACACTGAAGCTTTCTTT	CASSTRGRGNTEAFF
-	-	TRBV9	TRBJ2-7	TGTGCCAGCAGCCCCCATCGCGGTGGTAGCGCGTACGAGCAGTACTTC	CASSPHRGGSAYEQYF
-	TRBD1	TRBV6-4	TRBJ1-2	TGTGCCAGCAGCACCACAGGGGACGAAGCCTATGGCTACACCTTC	CASSTTGDEAYGYTF
-	-	TRBV12-3/TRBV12-4	TRBJ1-1	TGTGCCAGCGGCCGACGGGGGAACACTGAAGCTTTCTTT	CASGRRGNTEAFF
-	-	TRBV30	TRBJ1-4	TGTGCCTGGAGGGGGGCAGGTCTTAATGAAAAACTGTTTTTT	CAWRGAGLNEKLFF
-	-	TRBV9	TRBJ1-3	TGTGCCAGCGGGATAAACAGGGTTGAAAGCTCTGGAAACACCATATATTTT	CASGINRVESSGNTIYF
-	-	TRBV15	TRBJ1-4	TGTGCCACCAGCAGGGGTGAGGGAAAACTGTTTTTT	CATSRGEGKLFF
-	TRBD1	TRBV27	TRBJ1-5	TGTGCCAGCAGTTCCGACCGGACAGGGAGCAATCAGCCCCAGCATTTT	CASSSDRTGSNQPQHF
-	-	TRBV5-1	TRBJ1-6	TGCGCCAGCACCATATCCGGGACGGGGAATTCACCCCTCCACTTT	CASTISGTGNSPLHF
-	TRBD2	TRBV10-3	TRBJ2-7	TGTGCCATCAGTGACCCTGGGGCGGGAGGGTCCTACGAGCAGTACTTC	CAISDPGAGGSYEQYF
few	TRBD1	TRBV3-1/TRBV3-2	TRBJ1-2	TGTGCCAGCAGCCAGACAGGGAACTATGGCTACACCTTC	CASSQTGNYGYTF
-	-	TRBV9	TRBJ2-7	TGTGCCAGCAGCCCTAGGGGGGGGGCTAGCGGCGCCTACGAGCAGTACTTC	CASSPRGGASGAYEQYF
-	TRBD1	TRBV19	TRBJ2-3	TGTGCCAGTAACTCCGCGGACAGGTACACAGATACGCAGTATTTT	CASNSADRYTDTQYF
few	TRBD1	TRBV6-2/TRBV6-3	TRBJ1-1	TGTGCCAGCAGTCCAAAAGGACAGGGTGGGAATGAAGCTTTCTTT	CASSPKGQGGNEAFF
-	-	TRBV7-9	TRBJ2-5	TGTGCCAGCAGCTTGACTACTCAAGAGACCCAGTACTTC	CASSLTTQETQYF
-	-	TRBV7-2	TRBJ1-2	TGTGCCAGCAGCCCAGGACAGTCGGGCTATGGCTACACCTTC	CASSPGQSGYGYTF